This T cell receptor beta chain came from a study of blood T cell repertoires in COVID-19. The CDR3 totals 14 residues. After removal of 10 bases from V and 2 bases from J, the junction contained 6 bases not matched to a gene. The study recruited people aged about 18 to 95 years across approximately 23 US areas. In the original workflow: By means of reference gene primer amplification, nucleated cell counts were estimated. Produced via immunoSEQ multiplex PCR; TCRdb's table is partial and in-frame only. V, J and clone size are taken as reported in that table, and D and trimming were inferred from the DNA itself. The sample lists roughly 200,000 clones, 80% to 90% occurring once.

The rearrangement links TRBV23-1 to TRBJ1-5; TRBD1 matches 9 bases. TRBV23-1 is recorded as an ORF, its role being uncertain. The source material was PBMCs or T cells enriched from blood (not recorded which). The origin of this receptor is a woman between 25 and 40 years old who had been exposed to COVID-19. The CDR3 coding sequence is TGCGCCACGGACGGACAGGGGTGCAATCAGCCCCAGCATTTT. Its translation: CATDGQGCNQPQHF.